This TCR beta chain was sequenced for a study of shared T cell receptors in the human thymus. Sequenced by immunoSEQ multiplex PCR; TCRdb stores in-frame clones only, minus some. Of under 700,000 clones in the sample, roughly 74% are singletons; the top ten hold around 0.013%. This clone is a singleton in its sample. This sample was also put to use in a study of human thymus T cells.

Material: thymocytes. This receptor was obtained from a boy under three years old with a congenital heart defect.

The CDR3 loop reads CASSQEGGLLIPYNEQFF. The CDR3 DNA reads as TGCGCCAGCAGCCAAGAGGGGGGACTTCTTATTCCCTACAATGAGCAGTTCTTC. This rearrangement joins TRBV4-3 to TRBJ2-1; TRBD2 is a possible D gene (6 bases). CDR3 size: 18 residues. Germline lookup yields CDR1 LGHNA and CDR2 YSLEER. V was cut by 0 bases and J by 2 bases, with 17 bases left in between.